The next 20 T cell receptor beta chains were all read from a single sample in a study of identical twins. TCRdb used MiXCR to reprocess the 5' RACE reads, holding one entry per CDR3 protein. The repertoire holds approximately 280,000 distinct CDR3 sequences, about 8% seen once, with over 2% in the top ten. The sample also formed part of further work on yellow fever vaccine responses in identical twins.

The sequenced material came from memory (CD45RO+) T cells sorted from blood. These TCRs come from a woman younger than 35 in good health.

The sample holds many counts of this clonotype. The V and J genes are TRBV5-1 and TRBJ1-2, with D hard to call. Trimming left V 0 bases short and J 1 base short, with 10 bases between. The CDR3 covers 15 residues. From germline, CDR1 is SGHRS and CDR2 YFSETQ. The CDR3 spells CASSLAVGFNYGYTF. CDR3 sequence (DNA): TGCGCCAGCAGCTTGGCCGTAGGGTTTAACTATGGCTACACCTTC. Based on the CDR3 plus reference TRBV5-1 and TRBJ1-2, the full variable domain is KAGVTQTPRYLIKTRGQQVTLSCSPISGHRSVSWYQQTPGQGLQFLFEYFSETQRNKGNFPGRFSGRQFSNSRSEMNVSTLELGDSALYLCASSLAVGFNYGYTFGSGTRLTVV.

This clonotype was seen at least ten times. CDR3 sequence: CASSRGQGMNTGELFF. DNA for the CDR3: TGCGCCAGCAGCCGCGGACAGGGAATGAACACCGGGGAGCTGTTTTTT. This chain uses TRBV4-1 with TRBJ2-2; TRBD1 matches 8 bases. This CDR3 has 16 amino acids. V shed 4 bases, J shed 1 base, and the junction held 5 bases outside the gene matches. Germline V lookup: CDR1 MGHRA, CDR2 YSYEKL.

At least ten counts were recorded for this clonotype. V is TRBV5-6 and J is TRBJ2-1; 13 nucleotides line up with TRBD2. The trim removed 4 bases at V and 8 bases at J, leaving 6 bases unmatched. The CDR3 is made up of 15 amino acids. The germline gives CDR1 SGHDT, CDR2 YYEEEE. CDR3 sequence: CASSPGLAGVYEQFF. Written as DNA, the CDR3 is TGTGCCAGCAGCCCCGGACTAGCGGGAGTTTATGAGCAGTTCTTC. Variable domain in full (rest from reference TRBV5-6 and TRBJ2-1): DAGVTQSPTHLIKTRGQQVTLRCSPKSGHDTVSWYQQALGQGPQFIFQYYEEEERQRGNFPDRFSGHQFPNYSSELNVNALLLGDSALYLCASSPGLAGVYEQFFGPGTRLTVL.

This clonotype showed up many times. This chain links TRBV29-1 with TRBJ1-1; TRBD1 might be the D (5 bases). Germline V gene lookup returns CDR1 SQVTM and CDR2 ANQGSEA. Trimming cost V 6 bases and J 11 bases, with 16 bases left between them. The CDR3 spans 11 residues. CDR3 nucleotides: TGCAGCGTCGACTATGGGGGGATCGCTTTCTTT. Protein product: CSVDYGGIAFF.

This clonotype was recorded once. The V gene is TRBV20-1, the J gene TRBJ2-3; 12 nucleotides align to TRBD2. The CDR3 contains 17 residues. Germline assignment: CDR1 DFQATT and CDR2 SNEGSKA (reference sequence). V shed 5 bases, J shed 1 base, and the junction held 10 bases outside the gene matches. The CDR3 loop reads CSARTSGRSLGTDTQYF. DNA for the CDR3: TGCAGTGCTCGTACTAGCGGGAGGAGTTTGGGCACAGATACGCAGTATTTT.

This clonotype has a handful of counts. The CDR3 region is CATAGSNQPQHF. The DNA for the CDR3 is TGTGCCACGGCCGGGAGTAATCAGCCCCAGCATTTT. The V call is TRBV10-3, the J call TRBJ1-5, with D unresolved. The CDR3 covers 12 residues. The V gene's germline CDR1 is ENHRY and CDR2 SYGVKD. Trimming took 10 bases from V and 4 from J, leaving 11 bases between them.

Remarks on this clonotype: The junction shows a germline mismatch at one end, possibly a read error. This chain connects TRBV15 to TRBJ2-7, with D perhaps TRBD2 (6 bases). The CDR3 spans 13 residues. The germline CDR1 and CDR2 sequences are LNHNV and YYDKDF (reference sequence). The CDR3 nucleotides read TGTGCCACCAGCAGACTCCCGGACTACGGGCAGTACTTC. Residues: CATSRLPDYGQYF. The full variable domain, its missing parts supplied by reference TRBV15 and TRBJ2-7, is DAMVIQNPRYQVTQFGKPVTLSCSQTLNHNVMYWYQQKSSQAPKLLFHYYDKDFNNEADTPDNFQSRRPNTSFCFLDIRSPGLGDTAMYLCATSRLPDYGQYFGPGTRLTVT.

This clonotype was observed a few times. The rearrangement links TRBV20-1 to TRBJ1-2; D is undetermined. V gave up 5 bases and J gave up 1 base, with 14 bases separating them. This CDR3 is built from 14 residues. Per the germline V gene, CDR1 is DFQATT and CDR2 is SNEGSKA (reference sequence). CDR3 DNA: TGCAGTGCTCCCCCAGGACGGGTTAACTATGGCTACACCTTC. It codes for CSAPPGRVNYGYTF.

This clonotype was recorded a few times. The chain uses TRBV12-3 or TRBV12-4 and TRBJ2-1, with 14 bases matching TRBD2. The CDR3 covers 16 residues. The V segment lost 3 bases and the J segment 5 bases; nucleotides outside the gene matches: 3. In nucleotides, the CDR3 is TGTGCCAGCAGTTTGGGGACTAGCGGGGGCCACAATGAGCAGTTCTTC. Its translation is CASSLGTSGGHNEQFF.

DNA of the CDR3: TGTGCCAGTAGTGTTCCACAGGGCAACTATTCACCCCTCCACTTT. Amino acids: CASSVPQGNYSPLHF. The chain uses TRBV19 and TRBJ1-6; TRBD1 is a possible D gene (6 bases). The length of the CDR3 is 15 residues. Germline CDR1 LNHDA, CDR2 SQIVND (reference sequence). Trimming left V 5 bases short and J 8 bases short, with 16 bases between.

This clonotype was detected only a few times. This chain links TRBV24-1 with TRBJ2-5, with 8 bases that match TRBD1. Germline V lookup: CDR1 KGHDR, CDR2 SFDVKD. With V trimmed by 4 bases and J by 5 bases, 5 bases remained unmatched. The CDR3 spans 14 residues. DNA of the CDR3: TGTGCCACCAGTGAAAGGACAGGGTGGGAGACCCAGTACTTC. It encodes CATSERTGWETQYF.

This clonotype turned up a few times. V is TRBV5-1 and J is TRBJ1-4, with a possible D match to TRBD1 (6 bases). The CDR3 covers 15 residues. Germline V lookup: CDR1 SGHRS, CDR2 YFSETQ. Trimming took 0 bases from V and 8 from J, leaving 14 bases between them. The CDR3 is CASSLVGGGPEKLFF. The CDR3 DNA reads TGCGCCAGCAGCTTGGTGGGCGGGGGCCCAGAAAAACTGTTTTTT.

This clonotype was recorded many times. This chain connects TRBV7-9 to TRBJ2-7, with D possibly matching TRBD1 (5 bases). The CDR3 has 12 residues. Trimming stripped 4 bases from V and 4 bases from J, with 8 bases between. Germline V gene sequence: CDR1 SEHNR, CDR2 FQNEAQ (reference sequence). In DNA, the CDR3 is TGTGCCAGCAGCTCCGACAGATACGAGCAGTACTTC. Translated, it gives CASSSDRYEQYF.

V usage is TRBV9 and J usage is TRBJ2-5; 7 bases are shared with TRBD2. Germline V gene lookup returns CDR1 SGDLS and CDR2 YYNGEE. With 3 bases clipped from V and 5 bases from J, the junction kept 10 bases outside the gene matches. The CDR3 contains 15 residues. CDR3 protein: CASSGLGVGGETQYF. The CDR3 nucleotides are TGTGCCAGCAGCGGGCTAGGGGTGGGAGGGGAGACCCAGTACTTC.

This clonotype turned up a few times. The chain uses TRBV14 and TRBJ1-2; D is unclear. Germline V gene sequence: CDR1 SGHDN, CDR2 FVKESK. The CDR3 runs to 14 residues. Trimming stripped 0 bases from V and 7 bases from J, with 12 bases between. CDR3: CASSQEYLPAGYTF. The DNA of the CDR3 is TGTGCCAGCAGCCAAGAATACCTTCCGGCTGGCTACACCTTC.

This clonotype has a count of ten or more. This chain links TRBV20-1 with TRBJ2-5; 11 bases fit TRBD1. Losses at the gene ends were 6 bases for V and 5 bases for J; bases not matched to a gene: 5. This CDR3 region has 13 residues. Germline values: CDR1 DFQATT, CDR2 SNEGSKA (reference sequence). DNA of the CDR3: TGCAGTGCGAGGACAGGGGGCGTTGAGACCCAGTACTTC. Protein sequence: CSARTGGVETQYF.

This chain connects TRBV19 to TRBJ1-5; possible D gene TRBD1, 5 bases. Germline loops: CDR1 LNHDA, CDR2 SQIVND (reference sequence). V gave up 8 bases and J gave up 0 bases, with 8 bases separating them. The CDR3 loop spans 13 amino acids. The CDR3 bases are TGTGCCAGTTGGGACCTTAGCAATCAGCCCCAGCATTTT. Translation gives CASWDLSNQPQHF.

This clonotype was found many times. CDR3 coding DNA: TGCAGTGCTACTGGGGGCGCACACAATGAGCAGTTCTTC. As protein: CSATGGAHNEQFF. This chain connects TRBV20-1 to TRBJ2-1; TRBD1 is a possible D gene (6 bases). The V gene's germline CDR1 is DFQATT and CDR2 SNEGSKA (reference sequence). The CDR3 spans 13 residues. The V gene lost 4 bases and the J gene lost 5 bases, with 12 bases spanning the gap.

This clonotype was observed a few times. The V gene is TRBV5-1, the J gene TRBJ2-7; 11 bases agree with TRBD2. With V trimmed by 4 bases and J by 0 bases, 3 bases remained unmatched. The CDR3 has 15 amino acids. Per germline, CDR1 SGHRS and CDR2 YFSETQ. DNA for the CDR3: TGCGCCAGCAGCGTAGCGGGAGGGCCCTCCTACGAGCAGTACTTC. Its translation: CASSVAGGPSYEQYF.

This chain uses TRBV27 with TRBJ2-1; the match to TRBD2 covers 15 bases. This CDR3 contains 14 residues. Germline V CDR1 and CDR2: MNHEY, SMNVEV (reference sequence). The V segment lost 6 bases and the J segment 10 bases; nucleotides outside the gene matches: 4. CDR3 sequence: CASRGLAGGIEQFF. In DNA, the CDR3 is TGTGCCAGCAGGGGACTAGCGGGGGGTATCGAGCAGTTCTTC.